This TCR beta chain was obtained from a study of CXCR3-negative and CXCR3-positive naive CD8 T cells. Study-wide background: Sequencing brought in about 150 million TRB reads altogether, and each library got about 1.5 +/- 0.3 million. Study-wide results and caveats: Comparison of naive subsets found surface CD5 to be comparable, and TCR strength was inferred on the basis of TRB CDR3 properties. Diversity ran similarly high across both naive subsets but far lower in memory CD8+ cells.

Cells classed as naive CD8+ T cells were CD45RO-CCR7+CD27+CD95-. Germline-derived CDR1 and CDR2 are SQVTM and ANQGSEA. This CDR3 is 11 amino acids long. Remarks on this clonotype: Its antigen is as yet unknown.

TRB cDNA libraries were made by UMI-labeled 5' RACE. One entry per CDR3 protein, without DNA, is what TCRdb gives after re-calling the 5' RACE reads. The table for this sample gives approximately 74,000 distinct CDR3 sequences. Sequencing was done on a sample of naive CXCR3- CD8+ T cells from blood. Subset noted: CD45RO-CCR7+CD27+CD95- naive CD8+ T cells lacking CXCR3 (TNR3-). This receptor was taken from a human donor in good health. Some clones in this sample may be carry-over from other donors' samples. The chain uses TRBV29-1 and TRBJ1-1. The CDR3 here is CSAKENTEAFF.